This T cell receptor (beta chain) was captured in a study of blood T cell repertoires in COVID-19 (dated by TCRdb to 2020 to 2021). Context from the whole study: The collaborator samples originated in the United States, Italy and Spain and spanned the acute and convalescent phases of COVID-19. Where available, HLA class I and class II types were obtained from metadata supplied by the sample provider rather than from assay-based typing. A de-identified subject ID, COVID-19 status, age in years and sex were almost always included in the sample metadata. The repertoires were released in a freely available public database intended as a resource for research on the immune response to SARS-CoV-2. The samples were drawn from the first 160 participants of the ongoing ImmuneRACE study and from 950 to 1,500 subjects provided by 6 global collaborators. Subjects who had been exposed to COVID-19, were actively infected with it, or had recovered from it provided the deeply sampled blood TCRbeta repertoires that made up the dataset. The prospective study material was composed of cDNA or gDNA derived from T cells, B-cell-depleted T cells, or PBMCs.

Concerning this clone: Its antigen is still unknown. No quality values exist for individual bases; no much larger clone is one base distant.

The paper as a whole reports these results and caveats: Clinical and demographic metadata were provided uncurated, with the amount varying by source and participant.

The immunoSEQ Assay, a bias-controlled multiplex PCR, was used to amplify TCRbeta CDR3 regions from genomic DNA. Processing in the source paper ran as follows. Within the assay, amplification of reference gene primers was used to estimate how many nucleated cells each sample contained. Sequence reads were collapsed and filtered to measure the absolute abundance of every unique TCRbeta CDR3 rearrangement. For each sample, productive Simpson clonality was calculated as the square root of Simpson's diversity index across productive rearrangements. TCRdb carries this immuneACCESS record with in-frame sequences only. Its versions omit some clonotypes, under half of them owing to an unresolved V gene in the studies checked, with the rest unexplained. The V and J calls and clone size were taken over from that table, and D and trimming were inferred from the DNA. Across this sample there are fewer than 250,000 clones, with about 92% seen only once. 1.2% of the sample rests with the top ten.

Collaborating institutions collected whole blood in K2EDTA tubes following their own protocols. For TCRbeta analysis, collaborator samples were shipped as frozen whole blood, as isolated PBMCs, or as DNA extracted from either sample type. Based on the germline V gene (reference sequence), the CDR1 and CDR2 sequences are LNHNV and YYDKDF. CDR3 length: 13 amino acids, cysteine to phenylalanine. Solely the CDR3 DNA is kept, with 39 bases framed from the first base. The junction carries 10 bases between V and J, which are trimmed by 3 bases and 4 bases respectively. The sequenced sample consisted of peripheral blood. The receptor comes from a man aged 25-40 years with acute or convalescent COVID-19. The rearrangement joined TRBV15 to TRBJ2-7, and TRBD1 may be the D gene, going by 5 matching bases. The bases are TGTGCCACCAGCAGGAGACAGAATTACGAGCAGTACTTC. This yields the protein CATSRRQNYEQYF.